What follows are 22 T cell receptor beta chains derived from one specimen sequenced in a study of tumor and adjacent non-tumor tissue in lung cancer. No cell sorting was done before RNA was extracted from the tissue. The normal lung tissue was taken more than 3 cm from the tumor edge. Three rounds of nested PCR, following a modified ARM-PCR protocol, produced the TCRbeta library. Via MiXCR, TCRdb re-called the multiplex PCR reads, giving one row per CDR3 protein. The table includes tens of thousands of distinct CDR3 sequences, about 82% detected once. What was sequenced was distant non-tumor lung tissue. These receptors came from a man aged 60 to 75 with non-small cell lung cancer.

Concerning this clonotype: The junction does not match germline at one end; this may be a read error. CDR3 in DNA: TGTACCAGCGGCTTGGATGCACCTGGGGAGCTATTTTTT. Its translation is CTSGLDAPGELFF. The chain joins TRBV5-4 to TRBJ2-2, with D possibly being TRBD2 (5 bases). CDR3 length equals 13 residues. Germline loops: CDR1 SGHNT, CDR2 YYREEE (reference sequence).

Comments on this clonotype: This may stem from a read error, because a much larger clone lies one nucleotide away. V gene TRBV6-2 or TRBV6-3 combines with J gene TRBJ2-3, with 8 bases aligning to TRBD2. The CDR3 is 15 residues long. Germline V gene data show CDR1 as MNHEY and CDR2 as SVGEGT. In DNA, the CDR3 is TGTACCAGCAGTAGCAAGGGAGCGGGAGAAGATACGCAGTATTTT. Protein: CTSSSKGAGEDTQYF.

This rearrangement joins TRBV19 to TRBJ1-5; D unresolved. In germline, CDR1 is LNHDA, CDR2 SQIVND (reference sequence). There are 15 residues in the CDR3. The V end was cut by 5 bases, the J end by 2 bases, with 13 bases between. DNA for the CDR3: TGTGCCAGTAGTCCCCGGGTGGAGGGCAATCAGCCCCAGCATTTT. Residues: CASSPRVEGNQPQHF.

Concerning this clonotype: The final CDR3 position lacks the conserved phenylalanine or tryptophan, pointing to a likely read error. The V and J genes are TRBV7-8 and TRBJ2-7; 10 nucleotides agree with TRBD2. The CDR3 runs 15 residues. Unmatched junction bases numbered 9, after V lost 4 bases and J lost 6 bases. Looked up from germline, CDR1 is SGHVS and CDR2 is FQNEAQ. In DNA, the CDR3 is TGTGCCAGCAGCTCCGCTAGCGGGAGAATCCCCGAGCAGTACTTA. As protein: CASSSASGRIPEQYL.

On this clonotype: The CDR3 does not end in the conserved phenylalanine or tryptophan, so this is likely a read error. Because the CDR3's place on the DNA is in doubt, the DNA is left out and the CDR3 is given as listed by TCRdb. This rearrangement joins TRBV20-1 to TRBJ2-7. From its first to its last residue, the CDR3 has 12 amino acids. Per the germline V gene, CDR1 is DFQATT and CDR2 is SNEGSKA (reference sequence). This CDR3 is CSGSAVTYEQNS.

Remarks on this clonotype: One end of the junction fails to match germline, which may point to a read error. CDR3 sequence reads: CSVRLTGTSTDTQYF. As DNA, the CDR3 is TGCAGTGTTAGACTCACAGGTACTAGTACAGATACGCAGTATTTT. The chain employs TRBV20-1 and TRBJ2-3; possibly TRBD1 or TRBD2 for D (5 bases each). Germline V gives CDR1 DFQATT, CDR2 SNEGSKA (reference sequence). The CDR3 runs to 15 residues.

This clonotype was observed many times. CDR3 region: CSARRDRVTEAFF. The CDR3 nucleotides are TGCAGTGCTCGCCGGGACAGGGTTACTGAAGCTTTCTTT. The chain uses TRBV20-1 and TRBJ1-1; 9 bases match TRBD1. This CDR3 is built from 13 residues. The trim removed 5 bases at V and 5 bases at J, leaving 6 bases unmatched. The germline V gene has CDR1 DFQATT and CDR2 SNEGSKA (reference sequence).

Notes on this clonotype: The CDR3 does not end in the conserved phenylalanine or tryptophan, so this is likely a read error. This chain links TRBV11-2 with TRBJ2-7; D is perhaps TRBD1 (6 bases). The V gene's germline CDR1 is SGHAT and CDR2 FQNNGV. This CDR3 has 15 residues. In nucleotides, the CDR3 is TGTGTCAGCAGCCAAGACAGGTCCCCCCTCTACGAGCAGTACTTA. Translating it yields CVSSQDRSPLYEQYL.

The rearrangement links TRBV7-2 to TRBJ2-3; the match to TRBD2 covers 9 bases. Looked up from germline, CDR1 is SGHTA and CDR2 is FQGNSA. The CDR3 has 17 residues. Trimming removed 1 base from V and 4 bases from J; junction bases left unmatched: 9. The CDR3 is CASSLGVLAGGSDTQYF. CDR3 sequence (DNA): TGTGCCAGCAGCTTAGGGGTTCTGGCGGGGGGGTCAGATACGCAGTATTTT.

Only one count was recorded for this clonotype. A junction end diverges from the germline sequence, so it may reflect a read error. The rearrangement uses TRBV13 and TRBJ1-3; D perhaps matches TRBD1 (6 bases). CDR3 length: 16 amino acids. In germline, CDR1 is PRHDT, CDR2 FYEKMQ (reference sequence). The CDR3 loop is CVSSLGPAGAGNTIYF. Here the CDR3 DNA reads TGTGTCAGCAGCTTAGGCCCGGCAGGGGCTGGGAACACCATATATTTC.

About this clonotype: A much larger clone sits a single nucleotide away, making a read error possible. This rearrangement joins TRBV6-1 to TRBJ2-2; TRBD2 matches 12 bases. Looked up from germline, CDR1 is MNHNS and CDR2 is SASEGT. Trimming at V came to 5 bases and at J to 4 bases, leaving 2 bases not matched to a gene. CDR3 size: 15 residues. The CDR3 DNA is TGTGCCAGCAGTCTAGCGGGGGGGGGCACCGGGGAGCTGTTTTTT. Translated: CASSLAGGGTGELFF.

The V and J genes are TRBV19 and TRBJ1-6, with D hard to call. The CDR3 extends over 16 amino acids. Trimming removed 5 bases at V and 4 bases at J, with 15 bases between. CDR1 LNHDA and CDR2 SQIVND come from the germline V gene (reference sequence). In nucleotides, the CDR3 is TGTGCCAGTAGTTCCTACCGACACGGTTATAATTCACCCCTCCACTTT. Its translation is CASSSYRHGYNSPLHF.

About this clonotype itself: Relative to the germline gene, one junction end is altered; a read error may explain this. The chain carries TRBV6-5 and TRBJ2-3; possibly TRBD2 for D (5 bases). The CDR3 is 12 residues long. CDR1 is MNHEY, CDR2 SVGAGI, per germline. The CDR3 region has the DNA TGTGCCAGTAGCGCAGGCGCAGATAAGCAGTATTTT. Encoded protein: CASSAGADKQYF.

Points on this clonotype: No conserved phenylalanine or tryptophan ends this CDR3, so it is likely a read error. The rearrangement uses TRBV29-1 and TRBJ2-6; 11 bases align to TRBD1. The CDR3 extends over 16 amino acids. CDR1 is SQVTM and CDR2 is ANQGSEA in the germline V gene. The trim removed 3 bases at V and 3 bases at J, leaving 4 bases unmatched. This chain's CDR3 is CSVERDRGDGANVLTS. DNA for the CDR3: TGCAGCGTTGAGCGGGACAGGGGGGATGGGGCCAACGTCCTGACTTCC.

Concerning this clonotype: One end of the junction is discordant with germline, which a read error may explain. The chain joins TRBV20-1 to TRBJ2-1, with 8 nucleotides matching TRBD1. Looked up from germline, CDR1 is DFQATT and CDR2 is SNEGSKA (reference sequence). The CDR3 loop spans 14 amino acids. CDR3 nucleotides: TGCAGAGCTCCCCACCCACAGGGGGTCAATGTGCAGTTCTTC. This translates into CRAPHPQGVNVQFF.

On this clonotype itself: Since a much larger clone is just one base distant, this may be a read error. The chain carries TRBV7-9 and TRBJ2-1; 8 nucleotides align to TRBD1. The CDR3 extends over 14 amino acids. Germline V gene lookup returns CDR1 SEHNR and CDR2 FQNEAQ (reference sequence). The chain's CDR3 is CASSLGTGGNERFF. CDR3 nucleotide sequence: TGTGCCAGCAGCTTAGGCACAGGGGGAAATGAGCGGTTCTTC.

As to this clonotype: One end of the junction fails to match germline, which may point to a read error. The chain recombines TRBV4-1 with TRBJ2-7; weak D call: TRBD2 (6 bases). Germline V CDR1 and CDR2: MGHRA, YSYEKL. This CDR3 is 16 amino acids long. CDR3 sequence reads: CTSSQAPSARSYEQYF. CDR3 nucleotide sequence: TGCACCAGCAGCCAAGCCCCTAGCGCCCGATCCTACGAGCAGTACTTC.

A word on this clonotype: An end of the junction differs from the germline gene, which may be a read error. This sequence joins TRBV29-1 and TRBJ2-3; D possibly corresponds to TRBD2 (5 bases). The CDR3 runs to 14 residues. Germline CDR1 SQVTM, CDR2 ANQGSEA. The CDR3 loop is CSACPNAGTDTQYF. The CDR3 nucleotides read TGCAGCGCCTGCCCAAACGCGGGCACGGATACGCAGTATTTT.

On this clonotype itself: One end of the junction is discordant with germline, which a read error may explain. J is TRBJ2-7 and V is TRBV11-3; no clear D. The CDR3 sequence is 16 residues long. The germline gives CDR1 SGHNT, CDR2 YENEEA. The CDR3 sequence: CASSFLTPTLRYEQYF. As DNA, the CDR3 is TGTGCCAGCAGCTTCCTTACACCGACCCTCAGGTACGAGCAATACTTC. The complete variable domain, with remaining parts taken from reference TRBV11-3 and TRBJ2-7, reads EAGVVQSPRYKIIEKKQPVAFWCNPISGHNTLYWYLQNLGQGPELLIRYENEEAVDDSQLPKDRFSAERLKGVDSTLKIQPAELGDSAVYLCASSFLTPTLRYEQYFGPGTRLTVT.

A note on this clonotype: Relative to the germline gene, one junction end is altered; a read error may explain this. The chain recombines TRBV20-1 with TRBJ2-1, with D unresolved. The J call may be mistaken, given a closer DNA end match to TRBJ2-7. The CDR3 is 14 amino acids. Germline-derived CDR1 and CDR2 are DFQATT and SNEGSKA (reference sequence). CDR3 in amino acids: CNARGAVNYNEQYF. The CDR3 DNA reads TGCAATGCTAGAGGAGCAGTAAACTACAATGAGCAGTACTTC.

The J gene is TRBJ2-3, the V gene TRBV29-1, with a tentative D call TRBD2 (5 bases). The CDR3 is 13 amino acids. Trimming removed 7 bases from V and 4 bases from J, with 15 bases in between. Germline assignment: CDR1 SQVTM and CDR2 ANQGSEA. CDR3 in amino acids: CSASGLYPDTQYF. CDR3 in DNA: TGCAGCGCGTCAGGACTCTACCCAGATACGCAGTATTTT.

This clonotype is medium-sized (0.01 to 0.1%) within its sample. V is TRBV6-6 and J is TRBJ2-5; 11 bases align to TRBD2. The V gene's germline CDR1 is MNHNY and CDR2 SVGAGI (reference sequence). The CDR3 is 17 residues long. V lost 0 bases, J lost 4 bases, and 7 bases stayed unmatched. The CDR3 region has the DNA TGTGCCAGCAGTTACTCGAGTAGCGGGAGGGCCGGAGAGACCCAGTACTTC. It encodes CASSYSSSGRAGETQYF.